The present entry profiles one T cell receptor (beta chain) with its context. Isolation of CD8+ and CD4+ T cells was performed negatively, whereas enrichment of TEMRA cells was done by FACS. CDR1 and CDR2 from the germline V gene are MNHEY and SVGEGT. This CDR3 is built from 17 residues. V lost 6 bases, J lost 0 bases, and 5 bases stayed unmatched. Random hexamers were used to reverse transcribe the RNA input (0.5 to 1 ug). TCRdb analysed the immunoSEQ multiplex PCR reads with MiXCR anew, one entry per CDR3 protein. The sample holds 150,000 to 200,000 distinct CDR3 sequences, 92% seen once. This sample is drawn from a study of CD8 T cells in Susac syndrome.

The sequence was obtained from a human donor in good health. The sample was CD4+ T cells from PBMCs. The gene calls are TRBV6-2 or TRBV6-3 and TRBJ2-6; 10 nucleotides line up with TRBD1. CDR3 nucleotides: TGTGCCAGCAGCAGGGACAGGGGTCCCTCTGGGGCCAACGTCCTGACTTTC. Translation gives CASSRDRGPSGANVLTF.